The 24 T cell receptor beta chains listed next were all sequenced from one sample in a study of cytomegalovirus exposure and HLA in healthy donors. With 60 Vbeta and 13 Jbeta primers, the PCR was carried out. Measured with immunoSEQ multiplex PCR; TCRdb has only the in-frame clones, and not every one. The sample includes 110,000 to 150,000 clones, 75% to 80% of them seen just once. The sequenced material came from PBMCs. The receptors stem from a woman aged 25-40 years in good health and CMV-seronegative.

The V and J genes are TRBV30 and TRBJ2-7, with 9 bases lining up with TRBD1. V trimming: 7 bases; J trimming: 1 base; junction bases outside the gene matches: 11. The CDR3 contains 15 residues. In germline, CDR1 is GTSNPN, CDR2 SVGIG (reference sequence). The CDR3 is CASIPGTGTSYEQYF. The CDR3 DNA reads TGTGCCTCCATTCCCGGGACAGGGACTTCCTACGAGCAGTACTTC.

The chain has TRBV15 and TRBJ2-7, with D possibly TRBD1 on 6 matching bases. CDR1 is LNHNV and CDR2 is YYDKDF in the germline V gene (reference sequence). Trimming left V 3 bases short and J 7 bases short, with 25 bases between. The CDR3 is made up of 17 amino acids. The CDR3 loop is CATSSGGLAGVVHEQYF. Written as DNA, the CDR3 is TGTGCCACCAGCAGTGGGGGCCTGGCAGGGGTAGTGCATGAGCAGTACTTC.

This chain uses TRBV27 with TRBJ1-1, with D possibly matching TRBD1 (5 bases). Germline V CDR1 and CDR2: MNHEY, SMNVEV (reference sequence). This CDR3 spans 17 amino acids. Trimming cost V 6 bases and J 11 bases, with 31 bases left between them. CDR3 amino acids: CASSFVPTGAPPNDAFF. The CDR3 nucleotides are TGTGCCAGCAGCTTCGTTCCTACAGGCGCCCCACCAAACGACGCTTTCTTT.

The gene calls are TRBV6-1 and TRBJ1-2; D remains ambiguous. This CDR3 spans 14 amino acids. The V end lost 11 bases, the J end lost 8 bases, and 24 bases lay between the germline ends. Germline values: CDR1 MNHNS, CDR2 SASEGT. CDR3 residues: CAGTPELSTGGYTF. The DNA for the CDR3 is TGTGCCGGTACTCCGGAACTTTCCACCGGGGGCTACACCTTC.

The chain uses TRBV2 and TRBJ1-3; D call uncertain. With 6 bases removed from V and 8 bases from J, the gap between germline ends came to 5 bases. Germline V gives CDR1 SNHLY, CDR2 FYNNEI. The CDR3 sequence is 10 residues long. CDR3 sequence reads: CASRRDTIYF. For the CDR3, the DNA is TGTGCCAGCAGGAGAGACACCATATATTTT. Filled out from reference TRBV2 and TRBJ1-3, the complete variable domain reads EPEVTQTPSHQVTQMGQEVILRCVPISNHLYFYWYRQILGQKVEFLVSFYNNEISEKSEIFDDQFSVERPDGSNFTLKIRSTKLEDSAMYFCASRRDTIYFGEGSWLTVV.

The chain recombines TRBV30 with TRBJ1-2, with 8 bases fitting TRBD1. Germline CDR1 GTSNPN, CDR2 SVGIG (reference sequence). J lost 6 bases, V lost 3 bases, and 12 bases had no gene match. CDR3 size: 15 residues. The CDR3 DNA reads as TGTGCCTGGAGGACCAACGGACAGGGACAAAATGGCTACACCTTC. This codes for CAWRTNGQGQNGYTF.

This clone was picked up a small number of times. Other DNA sequences in the same sample also yield this CDR3. The chain uses TRBV14 and TRBJ1-1; TRBD1 is a possible D gene (6 bases). With 2 bases removed from V and 3 bases from J, the gap between germline ends came to 7 bases. The CDR3 contains 13 residues. From germline, CDR1 is SGHDN and CDR2 FVKESK. This chain's CDR3 is CASSQQGYTEAFF. CDR3 DNA sequence: TGTGCCAGCAGCCAACAGGGGTACACTGAAGCTTTCTTT. The full variable domain, its missing parts supplied by reference TRBV14 and TRBJ1-1, is EAGVTQFPSHSVIEKGQTVTLRCDPISGHDNLYWYRRVMGKEIKFLLHFVKESKQDESGMPNNRFLAERTGGTYSTLKVQPAELEDSGVYFCASSQQGYTEAFFGQGTRLTVV.

This chain connects TRBV7-8 to TRBJ2-3; 12 bases fit TRBD2. This CDR3 contains 17 residues. CDR1 and CDR2 (germline): SGHVS, FQNEAQ. The ends lost 5 bases at V and 0 bases at J; junction bases unmatched: 6. The CDR3 loop is CASSIRTSGVSTDTQYF. Here the CDR3 DNA reads TGTGCCAGCAGCATCCGGACTAGCGGGGTGAGCACAGATACGCAGTATTTT. The full variable domain, completed using reference TRBV7-8 and TRBJ2-3, is GAGVSQSPRYKVAKRGQDVALRCDPISGHVSLFWYQQALGQGPEFLTYFQNEAQLDKSGLPSDRFFAERPEGSVSTLKIQRTQQEDSAVYLCASSIRTSGVSTDTQYFGPGTRLTVL.

V is TRBV5-1 and J is TRBJ1-1, with a weak D call TRBD1 (6 bases). The V end was cut by 0 bases, the J end by 6 bases, with 15 bases between. The germline V gene encodes CDR1 SGHRS and CDR2 YFSETQ. The CDR3 loop spans 15 amino acids. The CDR3 here is CASSLGHGGGAEAFF. The CDR3 DNA is TGCGCCAGCAGCTTGGGCCATGGGGGCGGCGCTGAAGCTTTCTTT.

The V call is TRBV30, the J call TRBJ2-3, with 8 bases identical to TRBD2. Per the germline V gene, CDR1 is GTSNPN and CDR2 is SVGIG (reference sequence). The CDR3 covers 16 residues. V dropped 2 bases and J dropped 6; count of bases not matched to a gene: 13. Here the CDR3 DNA reads TGTGCCTGGAGTTACGGGAGGGAGGGGAGGAGGGATACGCAGTATTTT. It translates to CAWSYGREGRRDTQYF.

V is TRBV7-3 and J is TRBJ1-1; TRBD1 might be the D (6 bases). The length of the CDR3 is 14 residues. Germline V gene lookup returns CDR1 SGHTA and CDR2 FQGTGA. The V gene lost 5 bases and the J gene lost 6 bases, with 16 bases spanning the gap. CDR3 bases: TGTGCCAGCAGCGTTACAGGGATCGGGTCTGAAGCTTTCTTT. This gives the protein CASSVTGIGSEAFF.

This clone was observed a handful of times. V usage is TRBV7-8 and J usage is TRBJ2-5, with TRBD1 matching 8 bases. The germline V gene has CDR1 SGHVS and CDR2 FQNEAQ. CDR3 length: 17 amino acids. Losses at the gene ends were 1 base for V and 5 bases for J; bases not matched to a gene: 12. CDR3 in DNA: TGTGCCAGCAGCTTAGAGGTGGCAGGGGGCTTTGGGGAGACCCAGTACTTC. Translation: CASSLEVAGGFGETQYF.

This clone has only one observation. The chain joins TRBV5-1 to TRBJ1-1; D ambiguous. CDR3 length: 15 amino acids. CDR1 and CDR2 (germline): SGHRS, YFSETQ. The V gene lost 1 base and the J gene lost 5 bases, with 15 bases spanning the gap. The CDR3 DNA reads as TGCGCCAGCAGCTTGTCCAATCCGGTAGTGACTGAAGCTTTCTTT. Its protein product is CASSLSNPVVTEAFF. The whole variable domain, filled in from reference TRBV5-1 and TRBJ1-1, reads KAGVTQTPRYLIKTRGQQVTLSCSPISGHRSVSWYQQTPGQGLQFLFEYFSETQRNKGNFPGRFSGRQFSNSRSEMNVSTLELGDSALYLCASSLSNPVVTEAFFGQGTRLTVV.

V is TRBV27 and J is TRBJ2-1, with unresolved D. Germline V CDR1 and CDR2: MNHEY, SMNVEV (reference sequence). The CDR3 has 13 amino acids. Trimming took 2 bases from V and 5 from J, leaving 7 bases between them. CDR3 sequence (DNA): TGTGCCAGCAGTTTAGGCCTCCACAATGAGCAGTTCTTC. Encoded protein: CASSLGLHNEQFF.

The V call is TRBV6-1, the J call TRBJ1-1, with a tentative D call TRBD1 (5 bases). V was trimmed by 4 bases and J by 4 bases, leaving 19 bases between them. The germline V gene encodes CDR1 MNHNS and CDR2 SASEGT. There are 16 residues in the CDR3. The CDR3 region has the DNA TGTGCCAGCAGTGTCCTGGGGCGCGTTCCAGGCACTGAAGCTTTCTTT. Its protein product is CASSVLGRVPGTEAFF.

The chain uses TRBV12-5 and TRBJ1-3; TRBD1 matches at 11 bases. CDR1 is LGHNT and CDR2 is FRNRAP in the germline V gene. The CDR3 contains 20 residues. V lost 6 bases and J lost 2; bases outside the gene matches: 18. CDR3 protein: CASGGIEDRGPTGAGNTIYF. The CDR3 nucleotides read TGTGCTAGTGGGGGAATAGAGGACAGGGGGCCTACCGGCGCTGGAAACACCATATATTTT.

A few counts support this clone. The V and J genes are TRBV6-1 and TRBJ1-4; 8 nucleotides align to TRBD1. From germline, CDR1 is MNHNS and CDR2 SASEGT. This CDR3 comprises 14 residues. Unmatched junction bases numbered 10, after V lost 8 bases and J lost 8 bases. The CDR3: CASDDRGIGEKLFF. The CDR3 coding sequence is TGTGCCAGCGACGACAGGGGTATAGGCGAAAAACTGTTTTTT.

This chain links TRBV6-1 with TRBJ2-1, with 14 positions matching TRBD2. Looked up from germline, CDR1 is MNHNS and CDR2 is SASEGT. Trimming removed 4 bases from V and 1 base from J; junction bases left unmatched: 6. The CDR3 runs to 18 residues. CDR3 region: CASSVTSGGAWSYNEQFF. The CDR3 region has the DNA TGTGCCAGCAGTGTGACTAGCGGGGGGGCCTGGTCCTACAATGAGCAGTTCTTC.

This chain uses TRBV4-1 with TRBJ1-2; TRBD1 is a possible D gene (5 bases). This CDR3 comprises 16 residues. V lost 0 bases and J lost 3, with 14 bases in between. Germline V CDR1 and CDR2: MGHRA, YSYEKL. CDR3 in DNA: TGCGCCAGCAGCCAAGATCAGGGAGGGCCACACTATGGCTACACCTTC. Protein sequence: CASSQDQGGPHYGYTF.

Points on this clone: The junction departs from germline at one end; a sequencing error may be responsible. V and J are TRBV7-9 and TRBJ1-3, with 8 bases aligning to TRBD1. This CDR3 has 12 amino acids. Germline CDR1 is SEHNR and CDR2 is FQNEAQ (reference sequence). The CDR3 DNA follows: TGTGCCAGCAGCTATCTAGGGACAGGCTTGCATTTT. This encodes CASSYLGTGLHF.

V is TRBV5-5 and J is TRBJ2-1, with 15 bases lining up with TRBD2. The V and J ends lost 4 bases and 7 bases, in that order; junction bases with no gene match: 3. The CDR3 loop spans 15 amino acids. CDR1 is SGHKS, CDR2 YYEKEE, per germline (reference sequence). The CDR3 protein is CASSGTSGGLNEQFF. The CDR3 DNA follows: TGTGCCAGCAGCGGGACTAGCGGGGGGCTGAATGAGCAGTTCTTC.

J is TRBJ1-3 and V is TRBV6-5; perhaps TRBD1 as D (6 bases). CDR3 length equals 15 residues. Germline CDR1 and CDR2: MNHEY and SVGAGI. The V and J ends lost 7 bases and 0 bases respectively, with 13 bases between them. The CDR3 DNA reads as TGTGCCAGCACCCGGGACACCGTCTCTGGAAACACCATATATTTT. Translation: CASTRDTVSGNTIYF.

V and J are TRBV15 and TRBJ1-1; D unclear. The CDR3 runs to 14 residues. V was cut by 6 bases and J by 0 bases, with 11 bases left in between. From germline, CDR1 is LNHNV and CDR2 YYDKDF (reference sequence). The CDR3 sequence: CATRSGFLNTEAFF. For the CDR3, the DNA is TGTGCCACCAGATCGGGTTTTTTGAACACTGAAGCTTTCTTT.

The J gene is TRBJ2-2, the V gene TRBV6-5; D unclear. Germline V lookup: CDR1 MNHEY, CDR2 SVGAGI. This CDR3 spans 13 amino acids. Trimming took off 10 bases at V and 1 base at J, with 10 bases between the two ends. CDR3 sequence: CATSRLNTGELFF. CDR3 in DNA: TGTGCCACTTCTAGGTTGAACACCGGGGAGCTGTTTTTT.